The present TCR beta chain was sequenced within a study of blood T cell repertoires in COVID-19. On the study more broadly: There were acute and convalescent COVID-19 samples, and they came from the United States, Italy and Spain.

In the original processing: The assay estimated nucleated cells by amplifying reference gene primers. Sequencing was performed with immunoSEQ multiplex PCR; in TCRdb, only in-frame clones are kept and a portion is missing. V, J and clone size derive from that table, while D and trimming were established from the DNA sequence. The sample holds about 160,000 clones, more than 60% seen once. CDR3 size: 16 residues. CDR1 is MRHNA, CDR2 SNTAGT, per germline. V dropped 8 bases and J dropped 7; count of bases not matched to a gene: 12. The source of this sequence is a man in his sixties with acute or convalescent COVID-19. The V call is TRBV6-4, the J call TRBJ1-6, with 9 bases identical to TRBD1. Specimen: peripheral blood. This chain's CDR3 is CASLQRDRELNSPLHF. CDR3 coding DNA: TGTGCCAGCCTTCAAAGGGACAGGGAGTTAAATTCACCCCTCCACTTT.